The rows below give T cell receptor beta chains drawn from one sample of a study of cytomegalovirus exposure and HLA in healthy donors. Some clones are missing from TCRdb's copy, which holds only in-frame ones; the method was immunoSEQ multiplex PCR. Here the sample spans approximately 100,000 clones, 60% to 70% being singletons. Source material: PBMCs. The receptors derive from a woman aged 50 to 65 in good health and CMV-seronegative. CDR3s include the opening cysteine and the closing phenylalanine or tryptophan. The D gene is left open where the match is weak. Clone size appears in some rows only: once, few, many, or a class for an expanded clone.

size: -
D: -
J: TRBJ2-7
length: 14
V: TRBV5-5
CDR3: CASSLGQASYEQYF
DNA: TGTGCCAGCAGCTTGGGACAGGCCTCCTACGAGCAGTACTTC

size: -
D: -
J: TRBJ1-1
length: 13
V: TRBV4-3
CDR3: CASSPTGNTEAFF
DNA: TGCGCCAGCAGCCCTACAGGGAACACTGAAGCTTTCTTT

size: -
D: -
J: TRBJ2-1
length: 16
V: TRBV11-3
CDR3: CASSLSGGFDRNEQFF
DNA: TGTGCCAGCAGCTTAAGTGGAGGATTTGATCGGAATGAGCAGTTCTTC

size: -
D: -
J: TRBJ1-2
length: 15
V: TRBV6-5
CDR3: CASSYTGQPLDGYTF
DNA: TGTGCCAGCAGTTATACCGGACAGCCATTAGATGGCTACACCTTC

size: -
D: -
J: TRBJ2-6
length: 18
V: TRBV29-1
CDR3: CSARSRGVCCTGANVLTF
DNA: TGCAGCGCCCGCAGCAGGGGCGTCTGTTGTACTGGGGCCAACGTCCTGACTTTC

size: -
D: -
J: TRBJ1-4
length: 14
V: TRBV18
CDR3: CASSPGDGTEKLFF
DNA: TGTGCCAGCTCACCCGGGGACGGGACTGAAAAATTGTTTTTT

size: -
D: -
J: TRBJ1-2
length: 13
V: TRBV6-5
CDR3: CASSYSNSLGYTF
DNA: TGTGCCAGCAGTTACTCGAACAGCCTCGGCTACACCTTC

size: -
D: -
J: TRBJ1-2
length: 14
V: TRBV11-2
CDR3: CASSPDRANYGYTF
DNA: TGTGCCAGCAGCCCCGACAGAGCTAACTATGGCTACACCTTC

size: -
D: -
J: TRBJ1-4
length: 14
V: TRBV15
CDR3: CATSGWGPNEKLFF
DNA: TGTGCCACCAGCGGATGGGGCCCTAATGAAAAACTGTTTTTT

size: few
D: -
J: TRBJ2-1
length: 14
V: TRBV28
CDR3: CASKISGVHNEQFF
DNA: TGTGCCAGCAAAATCTCCGGGGTTCACAATGAGCAGTTCTTC

size: -
D: TRBD1
J: TRBJ1-5
length: 15
V: TRBV6-5
CDR3: CASRADRNSNQPQHF
DNA: TGTGCCAGCAGGGCGGACAGGAATAGCAATCAGCCCCAGCATTTT

size: -
D: TRBD1
J: TRBJ2-7
length: 15
V: TRBV7-2
CDR3: CASSPRGQGAYEQYF
DNA: TGTGCCAGCAGCCCCAGGGGACAGGGGGCGTACGAGCAGTACTTC

size: -
D: -
J: TRBJ2-7
length: 15
V: TRBV4-3
CDR3: CASSQDHSGNYEQYF
DNA: TGCGCCAGCAGCCAAGATCATTCGGGTAACTACGAGCAGTACTTC

size: few
D: -
J: TRBJ2-3
length: 13
V: TRBV29-1
CDR3: CSVEGGHTDTQYF
DNA: TGCAGCGTTGAGGGAGGCCACACAGATACGCAGTATTTT

size: -
D: TRBD1
J: TRBJ1-1
length: 14
V: TRBV19
CDR3: CASSRTGLNTEAFF
DNA: TGTGCCAGTAGCAGGACAGGTCTGAACACTGAAGCTTTCTTT

size: -
D: TRBD1
J: TRBJ2-7
length: 14
V: TRBV27
CDR3: CASSLAGTVLEQYF
DNA: TGTGCCAGCAGTTTAGCCGGGACAGTGTTGGAGCAGTACTTC

size: few
D: -
J: TRBJ2-3
length: 12
V: TRBV10-1
CDR3: CASSYSTDTQYF
DNA: TGCGCCAGCTCCTACAGCACAGATACGCAGTATTTT

size: -
D: -
J: TRBJ2-3
length: 22
V: TRBV28
CDR3: CASSFFSLRRPQQDRRTDTQYF
DNA: TGTGCCAGCAGTTTTTTTTCCCTCCGTCGTCCGCAACAGGATCGTCGCACAGATACGCAGTATTTT

size: -
D: TRBD2
J: TRBJ2-7
length: 15
V: TRBV28
CDR3: CASSFGGSGAYEQYF
DNA: TGTGCCAGCAGTTTTGGCGGGAGTGGGGCCTACGAGCAGTACTTC

size: -
D: -
J: TRBJ2-7
length: 14
V: TRBV6-5
CDR3: CASRGGGSSYEQYF
DNA: TGTGCCAGCAGGGGAGGGGGGTCCTCCTACGAGCAGTACTTC

size: -
D: -
J: TRBJ2-1
length: 11
V: TRBV30
CDR3: CAWSRGNEQFF
DNA: TGTGCCTGGAGCAGGGGAAATGAGCAGTTCTTC

size: few
D: -
J: TRBJ1-2
length: 15
V: TRBV29-1
CDR3: CSVDRQGLTLNGYTF
DNA: TGCAGCGTTGATAGGCAGGGGCTGACTTTAAATGGCTACACCTTC

size: -
D: TRBD2
J: TRBJ2-1
length: 15
V: TRBV19
CDR3: CASSFGTSGYNEQFF
DNA: TGTGCCAGTAGTTTCGGGACTAGCGGTTACAATGAGCAGTTCTTC